These 16 T cell receptor beta chains share one sample of origin, sequenced in a study of vaccination effects on CD4 cells after COVID-19. For these TCRs, the target antigens are not known. Generated by immunoSEQ multiplex PCR, the TCRdb table keeps only in-frame clones and is missing some. The sample lists about 34,000 clones; approximately 81% were seen once. Upon completion of around 9 days in culture, CD4+ T cells were isolated. From March to December 2020, the person had a SARS-CoV-2 infection that was confirmed by PCR. The participants, recipients of two vaccine doses, got either BNT162b2 or mRNA-1273. This sample comprised CD4+ T cells from PBMCs cultured without peptide, obtained after COVID-19 vaccination. These TCRs come from a human donor who had a prior SARS-CoV-2 infection.

This chain joins TRBV27 and TRBJ2-3, with a tentative D call TRBD2 (6 bases). Germline CDR1 MNHEY, CDR2 SMNVEV (reference sequence). The ends were cut back, 6 bases at V and 0 bases at J, with 25 bases in the middle. The CDR3 contains 19 residues. The CDR3 protein is CASRAYGGWTSSSTDTQYF. CDR3 nucleotides: TGTGCCAGCAGGGCGTACGGGGGATGGACCTCCTCTAGCACAGATACGCAGTATTTT.

The V and J genes are TRBV6-5 and TRBJ1-6, with D possibly being TRBD1 (5 bases). The V end was cut by 2 bases, the J end by 7 bases, with 9 bases between. This CDR3 has 14 residues. Germline V gene lookup returns CDR1 MNHEY and CDR2 SVGAGI. The CDR3 nucleotides read TGTGCCAGCAGTTACCGTGACAGAAATTCACCCCTCCACTTT. This translates into CASSYRDRNSPLHF.

The CDR3 DNA sequence: TGTGCCAGCAGCTGGGCGGGGCTCTCCTACGAGCAGTACTTC. Translation: CASSWAGLSYEQYF. The V and J genes are TRBV11-2 and TRBJ2-7, with a weak D call TRBD2 (6 bases). This CDR3 has 14 residues. Germline CDR1 and CDR2: SGHAT and FQNNGV. Trimming pared 4 bases from V and 0 bases from J, leaving 10 bases between.

The gene calls are TRBV9 and TRBJ2-3; 10 positions match TRBD2. Trimming took 4 bases from V and 5 from J; bases not matched to a gene: 7. Germline V gene data show CDR1 as SGDLS and CDR2 as YYNGEE. The CDR3 runs to 15 residues. The CDR3 coding sequence is TGTGCCAGCAGCTCCAGCGGGGGGGTAGGAGATACGCAGTATTTT. Amino acids: CASSSSGGVGDTQYF.

The CDR3 region has the DNA TGTGCCAGCAGCTTGTATTCAGGCCAGACCAGCAATCAGCCCCAGCATTTT. This sequence encodes CASSLYSGQTSNQPQHF. V and J are TRBV5-5 and TRBJ1-5; no firm D call. CDR1 SGHKS and CDR2 YYEKEE come from the germline V gene (reference sequence). The CDR3 extends over 17 amino acids. Trimming took 1 base from V and 1 from J, leaving 15 bases between them.

The chain is built from TRBV18 and TRBJ2-5; weak D call: TRBD2 (5 bases). The CDR3 loop spans 13 amino acids. V dropped 3 bases and J dropped 5 bases, with 10 bases sitting between them. Germline CDR1 reads KGHSH; CDR2 reads LQKENI. In DNA, the CDR3 is TGTGCCAGCTCACCCTTAGCGTGGGAGACCCAGTACTTC. This translates into CASSPLAWETQYF.

Only one count was recorded for this clone. The chain joins TRBV20-1 to TRBJ1-3; D is unclear. CDR3 length equals 13 residues. The V and J ends lost 3 bases and 2 bases respectively, with 8 bases between them. The germline V gene encodes CDR1 DFQATT and CDR2 SNEGSKA (reference sequence). CDR3 sequence: CSASRGTGNTIYF. The CDR3 DNA sequence: TGCAGTGCTAGTCGCGGGACTGGAAACACCATATATTTT.

The chain combines TRBV20-1 with TRBJ1-1, with D unresolved. Germline V gene lookup returns CDR1 DFQATT and CDR2 SNEGSKA (reference sequence). V was shortened by 0 bases and J by 10 bases, with 9 bases between the two germline ends. This CDR3 contains 11 residues. The chain's CDR3 is CSARDHRGAFF. CDR3 in DNA: TGCAGTGCTAGAGATCATCGAGGAGCTTTCTTT.

The gene calls are TRBV18 and TRBJ1-3; tentatively, D is TRBD1 (5 bases). The V gene's germline CDR1 is KGHSH and CDR2 LQKENI. Trimming left V 3 bases short and J 0 bases short, with 9 bases between. The CDR3 totals 15 residues. CDR3 bases: TGTGCCAGCTCACCGTCCGACAGCTCTGGAAACACCATATATTTT. Protein: CASSPSDSSGNTIYF. Using reference TRBV18 and TRBJ1-3 for the parts outside the CDR3, the full variable domain is NAGVMQNPRHLVRRRGQEARLRCSPMKGHSHVYWYRQLPEEGLKFMVYLQKENIIDESGMPKERFSAEFPKEGPSILRIQQVVRGDSAAYFCASSPSDSSGNTIYFGEGSWLTVV.

V gene TRBV7-9 combines with J gene TRBJ2-1; TRBD2 agrees at 12 bases. The CDR3 has 16 residues. Germline-derived CDR1 and CDR2 are SEHNR and FQNEAQ (reference sequence). The V segment lost 3 bases and the J segment 7 bases; nucleotides outside the gene matches: 7. The CDR3 region has the DNA TGTGCCAGCAGCTTTCTACGACTAGCGGGAGTAAATGAGCAGTTCTTC. It codes for CASSFLRLAGVNEQFF.

The chain carries TRBV10-3 and TRBJ2-1, with D maybe TRBD1 (6 bases). V was clipped by 3 bases and J by 0 bases, with 9 bases between them. In germline, CDR1 is ENHRY, CDR2 SYGVKD. The CDR3 consists of 15 residues. The CDR3 loop is CAISDGTHSYNEQFF. In DNA, the CDR3 is TGTGCCATCAGTGACGGGACACACTCCTACAATGAGCAGTTCTTC.

The chain's CDR3 is CASSGLAGVWETQYF. As DNA, the CDR3 is TGTGCCAGCAGTGGACTAGCGGGGGTTTGGGAGACCCAGTACTTC. The chain joins TRBV6-2 or TRBV6-3 to TRBJ2-5; 13 positions match TRBD2. V lost 5 bases, J lost 5 bases, and 5 bases stayed unmatched. Per germline, CDR1 MNHEY and CDR2 SVGEGT. There are 15 residues in the CDR3.

The chain joins TRBV15 to TRBJ2-5; 7 bases fit TRBD2. The CDR3 is 16 residues long. The V gene's germline CDR1 is LNHNV and CDR2 YYDKDF (reference sequence). The J segment lost 4 bases and the V segment lost 3 bases, leaving 11 bases of the junction unmatched. In DNA, the CDR3 is TGTGCCACCAGCAGGGGGGGGACCGGGGCCCTAGAGACCCAGTACTTC. This translates into CATSRGGTGALETQYF.

The chain combines TRBV11-2 with TRBJ2-5, with TRBD2 identical over 7 bases. The V segment lost 1 base and the J segment 4 bases; nucleotides outside the gene matches: 9. The CDR3 is made up of 16 amino acids. Germline V gene sequence: CDR1 SGHAT, CDR2 FQNNGV. The CDR3 sequence is CASSLAGGSLGETQYF. The CDR3 coding sequence is TGTGCCAGCAGCTTAGCGGGCGGGAGCTTGGGAGAGACCCAGTACTTC. The variable domain in full, completed from reference TRBV11-2 and TRBJ2-5, reads EAGVAQSPRYKIIEKRQSVAFWCNPISGHATLYWYQQILGQGPKLLIQFQNNGVVDDSQLPKDRFSAERLKGVDSTLKIQPAKLEDSAVYLCASSLAGGSLGETQYFGPGTRLLVL.

V and J are TRBV7-2 and TRBJ1-5; D gene ambiguous. The CDR3 extends over 15 amino acids. The germline V gene encodes CDR1 SGHTA and CDR2 FQGNSA. Trimming shortened V by 1 base and J by 4 bases, and 11 bases separated the two germline ends. CDR3 amino acids: CASSLVGSLNQPQHF. DNA for the CDR3: TGTGCCAGCAGCTTAGTTGGTTCGCTTAATCAGCCCCAGCATTTT.

This clone was counted once. This chain joins TRBV18 and TRBJ2-1; 11 bases are a match to TRBD2. The germline V gene has CDR1 KGHSH and CDR2 LQKENI. The CDR3 extends over 15 amino acids. V was clipped by 8 bases and J by 2 bases; unmatched bases: 5. The CDR3 bases are TGTGCCAGCAATCTAGCGGGGGGCCCCTACAATGAGCAGTTCTTC. Amino acids: CASNLAGGPYNEQFF.